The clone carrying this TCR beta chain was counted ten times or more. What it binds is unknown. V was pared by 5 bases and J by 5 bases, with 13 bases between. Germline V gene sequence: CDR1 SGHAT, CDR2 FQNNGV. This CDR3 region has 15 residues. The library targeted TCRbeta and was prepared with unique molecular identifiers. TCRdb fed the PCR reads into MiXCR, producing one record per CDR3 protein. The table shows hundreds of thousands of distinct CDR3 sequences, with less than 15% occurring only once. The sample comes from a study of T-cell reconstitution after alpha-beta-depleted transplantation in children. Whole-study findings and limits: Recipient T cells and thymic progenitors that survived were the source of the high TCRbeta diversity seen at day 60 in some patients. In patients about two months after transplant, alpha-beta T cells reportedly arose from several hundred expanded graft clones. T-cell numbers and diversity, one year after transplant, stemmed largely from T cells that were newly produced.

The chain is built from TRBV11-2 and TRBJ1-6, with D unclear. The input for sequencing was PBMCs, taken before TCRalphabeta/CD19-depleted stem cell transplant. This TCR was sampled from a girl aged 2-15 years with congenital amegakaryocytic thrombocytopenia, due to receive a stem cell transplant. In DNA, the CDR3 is TGTGCCAGCAGCCATCTCCAGGTCCATAATTCACCCCTCCACTTT. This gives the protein CASSHLQVHNSPLHF.